This T cell receptor (beta chain) was recovered during a study of blood T cell repertoires in COVID-19. The sample holds a few counts of this clone. There are 16 residues in the CDR3. V lost 0 bases, J lost 0 bases, and 13 bases lay in between. The V gene's germline CDR1 is SGHNT and CDR2 YYREEE (reference sequence). Profiling relied on immunoSEQ multiplex PCR, and the TCRdb table lists in-frame clones only, not all of them. Among 70,000 to 85,000 clones, about 86% were seen once, and the ten largest hold 22%. This sequence was found in an elderly woman in a cohort sampled during active or convalescent COVID-19. Sequencing was carried out using peripheral blood. This chain uses TRBV5-4 with TRBJ2-7; D uncertain. Here the CDR3 reads CASSLDTSHSSYEQYF. DNA for the CDR3: TGTGCCAGCAGCTTGGATACGTCGCACAGCTCCTACGAGCAGTACTTC.